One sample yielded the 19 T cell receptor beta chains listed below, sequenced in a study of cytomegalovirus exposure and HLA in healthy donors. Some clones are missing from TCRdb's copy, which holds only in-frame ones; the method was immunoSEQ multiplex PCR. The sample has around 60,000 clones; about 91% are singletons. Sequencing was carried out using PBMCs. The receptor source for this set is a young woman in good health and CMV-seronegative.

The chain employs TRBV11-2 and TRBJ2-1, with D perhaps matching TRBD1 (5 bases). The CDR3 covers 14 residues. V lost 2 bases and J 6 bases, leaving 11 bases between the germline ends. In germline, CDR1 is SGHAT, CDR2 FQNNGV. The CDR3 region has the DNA TGTGCCAGCAGCTTAAGGGGTCCGGCCAATGAGCAGTTCTTC. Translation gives CASSLRGPANEQFF.

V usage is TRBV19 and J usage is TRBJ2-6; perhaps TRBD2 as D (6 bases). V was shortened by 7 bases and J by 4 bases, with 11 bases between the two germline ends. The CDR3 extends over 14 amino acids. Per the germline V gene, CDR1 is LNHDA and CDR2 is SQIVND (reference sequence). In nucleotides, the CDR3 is TGTGCCAGTACCCCGGCGGGAGGGGCCAACGTCCTGACTTTC. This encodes CASTPAGGANVLTF.

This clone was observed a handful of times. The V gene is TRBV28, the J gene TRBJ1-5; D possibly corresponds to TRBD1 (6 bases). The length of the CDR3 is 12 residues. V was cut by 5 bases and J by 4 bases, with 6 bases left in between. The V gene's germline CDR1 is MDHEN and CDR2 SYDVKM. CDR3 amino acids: CASSTGNQPQHF. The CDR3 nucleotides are TGTGCCAGCAGTACAGGGAATCAGCCCCAGCATTTT.

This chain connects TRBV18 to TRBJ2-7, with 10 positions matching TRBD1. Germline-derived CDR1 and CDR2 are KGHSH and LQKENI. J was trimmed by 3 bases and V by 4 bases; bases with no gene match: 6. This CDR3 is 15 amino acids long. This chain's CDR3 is CASSRMGTGDYEQYF. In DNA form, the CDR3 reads TGTGCCAGCTCACGTATGGGGACAGGGGACTACGAGCAGTACTTC. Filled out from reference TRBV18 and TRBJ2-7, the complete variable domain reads NAGVMQNPRHLVRRRGQEARLRCSPMKGHSHVYWYRQLPEEGLKFMVYLQKENIIDESGMPKERFSAEFPKEGPSILRIQQVVRGDSAAYFCASSRMGTGDYEQYFGPGTRLTVT.

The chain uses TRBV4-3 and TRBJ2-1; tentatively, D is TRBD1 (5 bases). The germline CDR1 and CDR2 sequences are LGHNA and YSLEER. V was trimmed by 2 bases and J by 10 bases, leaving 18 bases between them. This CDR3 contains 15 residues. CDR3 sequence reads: CASSQFNWGRAEQFF. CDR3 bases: TGCGCCAGCAGCCAATTTAACTGGGGCCGGGCGGAGCAGTTCTTC.

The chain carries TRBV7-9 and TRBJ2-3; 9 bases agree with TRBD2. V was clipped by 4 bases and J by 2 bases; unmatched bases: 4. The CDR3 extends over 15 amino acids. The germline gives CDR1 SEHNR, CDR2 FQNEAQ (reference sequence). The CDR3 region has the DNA TGTGCCAGCAGCTACCGGACTAGCGACACAGATACGCAGTATTTT. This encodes CASSYRTSDTDTQYF. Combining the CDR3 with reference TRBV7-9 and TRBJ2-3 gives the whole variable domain DTGVSQNPRHKITKRGQNVTFRCDPISEHNRLYWYRQTLGQGPEFLTYFQNEAQLEKSRLLSDRFSAERPKGSFSTLEIQRTEQGDSAMYLCASSYRTSDTDTQYFGPGTRLTVL.

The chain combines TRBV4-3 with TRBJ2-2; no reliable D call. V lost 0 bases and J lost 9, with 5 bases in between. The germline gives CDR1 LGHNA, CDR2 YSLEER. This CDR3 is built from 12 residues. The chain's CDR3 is CASSQDYRELFF. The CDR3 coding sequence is TGCGCCAGCAGCCAAGATTATAGGGAGCTGTTTTTT.

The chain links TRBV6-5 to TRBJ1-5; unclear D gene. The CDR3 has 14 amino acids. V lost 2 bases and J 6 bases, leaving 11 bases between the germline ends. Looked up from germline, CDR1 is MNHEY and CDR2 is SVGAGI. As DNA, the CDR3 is TGTGCCAGCAGTTACGGACTCGAAGGTCAGCCCCAGCATTTT. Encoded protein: CASSYGLEGQPQHF.

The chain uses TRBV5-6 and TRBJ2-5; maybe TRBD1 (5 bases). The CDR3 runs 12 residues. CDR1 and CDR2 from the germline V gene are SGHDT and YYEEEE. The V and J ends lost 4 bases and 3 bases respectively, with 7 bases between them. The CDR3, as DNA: TGTGCCAGCAGCCGACAGAAAGAGACCCAGTACTTC. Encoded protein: CASSRQKETQYF.

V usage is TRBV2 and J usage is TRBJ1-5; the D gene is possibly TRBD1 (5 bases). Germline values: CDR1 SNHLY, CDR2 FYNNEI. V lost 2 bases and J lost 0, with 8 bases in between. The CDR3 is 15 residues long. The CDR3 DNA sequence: TGTGCCAGCAGTGAACAGGGACTTAGCAATCAGCCCCAGCATTTT. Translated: CASSEQGLSNQPQHF.

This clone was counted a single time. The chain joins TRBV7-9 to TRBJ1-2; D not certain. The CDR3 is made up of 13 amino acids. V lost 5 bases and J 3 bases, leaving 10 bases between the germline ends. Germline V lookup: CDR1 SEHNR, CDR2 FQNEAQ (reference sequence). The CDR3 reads CASSPPFDYGYTF. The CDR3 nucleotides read TGTGCCAGCAGCCCCCCCTTTGACTATGGCTACACCTTC.

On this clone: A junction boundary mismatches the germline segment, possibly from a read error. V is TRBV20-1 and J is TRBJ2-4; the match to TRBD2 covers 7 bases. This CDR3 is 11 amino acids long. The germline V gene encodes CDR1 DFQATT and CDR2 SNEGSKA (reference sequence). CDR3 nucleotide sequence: TGCAGTGCCTCACCGGGACTAATGGCTTTCTTC. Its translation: CSASPGLMAFF.

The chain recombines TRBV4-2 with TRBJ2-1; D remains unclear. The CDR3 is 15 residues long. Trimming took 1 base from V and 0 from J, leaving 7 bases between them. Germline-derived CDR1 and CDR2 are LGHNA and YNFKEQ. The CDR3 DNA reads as TGTGCCAGCAGCCAAGTGTCCAGCTCCTACAATGAGCAGTTCTTC. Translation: CASSQVSSSYNEQFF.

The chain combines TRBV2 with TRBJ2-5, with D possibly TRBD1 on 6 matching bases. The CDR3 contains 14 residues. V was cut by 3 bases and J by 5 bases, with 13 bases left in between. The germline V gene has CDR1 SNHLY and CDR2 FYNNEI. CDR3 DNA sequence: TGTGCCAGCAGTGACGACGGGCAGGGGGAGACCCAGTACTTC. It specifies CASSDDGQGETQYF.

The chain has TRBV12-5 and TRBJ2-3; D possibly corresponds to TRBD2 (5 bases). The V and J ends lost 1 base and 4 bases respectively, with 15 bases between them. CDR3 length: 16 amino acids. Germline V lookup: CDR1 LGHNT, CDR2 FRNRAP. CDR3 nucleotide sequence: TGTGCTAGTGGTTTGGGGGCCATCGGGGTTCCAGATACGCAGTATTTT. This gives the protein CASGLGAIGVPDTQYF.

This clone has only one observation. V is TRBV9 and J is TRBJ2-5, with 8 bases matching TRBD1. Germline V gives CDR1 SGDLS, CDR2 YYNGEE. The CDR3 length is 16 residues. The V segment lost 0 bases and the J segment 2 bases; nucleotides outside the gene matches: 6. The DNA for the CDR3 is TGTGCCAGCAGCGTAGGTCCGGGGACAGGTCAAGAGACCCAGTACTTC. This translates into CASSVGPGTGQETQYF. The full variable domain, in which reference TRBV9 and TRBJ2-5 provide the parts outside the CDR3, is DSGVTQTPKHLITATGQRVTLRCSPRSGDLSVYWYQQSLDQGLQFLIQYYNGEERAKGNILERFSAQQFPDLHSELNLSSLELGDSALYFCASSVGPGTGQETQYFGPGTRLLVL.

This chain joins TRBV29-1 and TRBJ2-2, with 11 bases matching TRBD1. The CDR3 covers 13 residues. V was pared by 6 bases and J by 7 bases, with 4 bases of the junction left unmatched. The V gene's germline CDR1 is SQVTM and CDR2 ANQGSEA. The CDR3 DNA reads TGCAGCGTAGGACAGGGGGCGGTCGGGGAGCTGTTTTTT. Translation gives CSVGQGAVGELFF.

CDR3 in amino acids: CASSLDGQVNQPQHF. As DNA, the CDR3 is TGCGCCAGCAGCTTGGATGGACAGGTAAATCAGCCCCAGCATTTT. The chain carries TRBV5-1 and TRBJ1-5; 7 bases are shared with TRBD1. CDR1 is SGHRS, CDR2 YFSETQ, per germline. This CDR3 has 15 amino acids. Unmatched junction bases numbered 4, after V lost 0 bases and J lost 4 bases.

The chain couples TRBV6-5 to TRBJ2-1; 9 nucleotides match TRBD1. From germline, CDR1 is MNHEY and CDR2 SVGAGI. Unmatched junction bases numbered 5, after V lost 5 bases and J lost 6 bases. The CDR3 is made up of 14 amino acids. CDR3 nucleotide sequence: TGTGCCAGCAGTGGGGACAGGGAGGTCAATGAGCAGTTCTTC. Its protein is CASSGDREVNEQFF.